The clone carrying this T cell receptor beta chain was counted a single time. This sample was taken from a study of T cell clones after liver transplantation. Study information: Liver transplant recipients had immunosuppression withdrawal attempted within 2 years. Patients counted as tolerant after at least one year off all immunosuppression, enzymes not exceeding twice normal.

The protocol was immunoSEQ multiplex PCR, while the TCRdb copy is restricted to in-frame clones and leaves out a portion. The sample lists some 80,000 clones; 80% to 90% were seen once. V lost 3 bases and J lost 7; bases outside the gene matches: 5. Germline V gene lookup returns CDR1 SNHLY and CDR2 FYNNEI. This CDR3 is built from 15 residues. This receptor was obtained from a human patient who received a liver transplant. Some T cells may trace back to the graft donor. The chain carries TRBV2 and TRBJ2-4; 11 bases match TRBD2. The source material was CD4+ T cells from blood, sampled around 50 months after liver transplant. The CDR3 is CASSDTSGGWNIQYF. In DNA form, the CDR3 reads TGTGCCAGCAGTGATACTAGCGGGGGTTGGAACATTCAGTACTTC. Complete variable domain (other parts from reference TRBV2 and TRBJ2-4): EPEVTQTPSHQVTQMGQEVILRCVPISNHLYFYWYRQILGQKVEFLVSFYNNEISEKSEIFDDQFSVERPDGSNFTLKIRSTKLEDSAMYFCASSDTSGGWNIQYFGAGTRLSVL.